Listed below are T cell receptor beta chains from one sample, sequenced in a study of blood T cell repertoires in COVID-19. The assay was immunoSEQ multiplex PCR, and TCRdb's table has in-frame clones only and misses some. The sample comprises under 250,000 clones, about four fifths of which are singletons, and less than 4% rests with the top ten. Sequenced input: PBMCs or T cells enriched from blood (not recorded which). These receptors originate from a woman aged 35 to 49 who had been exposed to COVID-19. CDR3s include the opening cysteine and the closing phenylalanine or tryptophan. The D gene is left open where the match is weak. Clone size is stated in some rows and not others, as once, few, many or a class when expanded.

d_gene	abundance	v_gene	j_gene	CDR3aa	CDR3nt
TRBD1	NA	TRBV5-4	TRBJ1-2	CASSSRPGQGDYGYTF	TGTGCCAGCAGCTCAAGACCGGGACAGGGGGACTATGGCTACACCTTC
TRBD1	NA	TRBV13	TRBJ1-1	CASSLTGGTEAFF	TGTGCCAGCAGCTTAACAGGGGGCACTGAAGCTTTCTTT
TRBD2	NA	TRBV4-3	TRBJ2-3	CASSPRLAVTDTQYF	TGCGCCAGCAGCCCCCGACTAGCGGTCACAGATACGCAGTATTTT
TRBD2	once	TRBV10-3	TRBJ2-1	CAISDPGTRGDNEQFF	TGTGCCATCAGTGACCCCGGGACTAGGGGGGATAATGAGCAGTTCTTC
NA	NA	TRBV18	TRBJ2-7	CASSPSDRIREQYF	TGTGCCAGCTCACCTTCTGACAGAATCCGGGAGCAGTACTTC
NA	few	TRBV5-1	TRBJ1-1	CASSLSGIEAFF	TGCGCCAGCAGCTTGTCGGGGATTGAAGCTTTCTTT
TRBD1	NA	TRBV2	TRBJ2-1	CASREDRAFMDEQFF	TGTGCCAGCAGGGAAGACAGGGCGTTTATGGATGAGCAGTTCTTC
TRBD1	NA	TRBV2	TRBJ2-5	CASSEQGEQTQYF	TGTGCCAGCAGTGAACAGGGGGAACAGACCCAGTACTTC
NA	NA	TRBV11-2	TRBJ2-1	CASSWGVTGNEQFF	TGTGCCAGCAGCTGGGGGGTGACGGGCAATGAGCAGTTCTTC
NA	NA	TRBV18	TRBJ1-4	CASSPPRRLGEKLFF	TGTGCCAGCTCACCACCGCGCAGGTTGGGTGAAAAACTGTTTTTT
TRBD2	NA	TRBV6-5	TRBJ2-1	CASSYLGLAEGEQFF	TGTGCCAGCAGTTACTTAGGACTAGCGGAGGGTGAGCAGTTCTTC
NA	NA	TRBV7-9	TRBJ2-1	CASRNQGNEQFF	TGTGCCAGCAGAAACCAGGGGAATGAGCAGTTCTTC
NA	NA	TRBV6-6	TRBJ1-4	CASSYGRATNEKLFF	TGTGCCAGCAGTTACGGTAGAGCAACTAATGAAAAACTGTTTTTT